This T cell receptor (beta chain) was identified during a study of monozygotic twins with inflammatory bowel disease. In germline, CDR1 is SGHAT, CDR2 FQNNGV. This CDR3 region has 11 residues. Using the 5' RACE reads, TCRdb records one entry per CDR3 protein without DNA. Across some 83,000 distinct CDR3 sequences, the top ten clones capture just under 7.5% of the sample. Specimen: blood. This chain links TRBV11-2 with TRBJ1-2. The sequence was obtained from a human donor with ulcerative colitis or Crohn's disease, or a healthy co-twin of an affected twin (not recorded which). The CDR3 here is CASSLYSGYTF.